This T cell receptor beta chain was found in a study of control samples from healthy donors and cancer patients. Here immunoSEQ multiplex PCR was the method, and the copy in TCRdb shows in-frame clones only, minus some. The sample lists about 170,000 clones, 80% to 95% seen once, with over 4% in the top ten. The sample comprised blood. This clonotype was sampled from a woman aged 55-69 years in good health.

The CDR3 DNA sequence: TGTGCCAGCAGAACGACCGCTGTCGGGGAGCTGTTTTTT. Its translation is CASRTTAVGELFF. The V call is TRBV12-3 or TRBV12-4, the J call TRBJ2-2; D is unclear. Trimming took off 6 bases at V and 7 bases at J, with 12 bases between the two ends. The CDR3 totals 13 residues.